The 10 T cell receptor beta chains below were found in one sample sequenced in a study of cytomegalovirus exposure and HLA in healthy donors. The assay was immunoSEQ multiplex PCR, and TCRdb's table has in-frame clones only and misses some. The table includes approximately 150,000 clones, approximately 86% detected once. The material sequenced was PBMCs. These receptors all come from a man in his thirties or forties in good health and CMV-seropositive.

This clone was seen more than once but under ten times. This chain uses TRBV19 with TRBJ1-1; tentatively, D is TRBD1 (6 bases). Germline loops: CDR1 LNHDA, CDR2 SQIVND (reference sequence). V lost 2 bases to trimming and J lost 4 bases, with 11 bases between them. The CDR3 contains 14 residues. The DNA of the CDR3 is TGTGCCAGTAGTATAACAAGGGGGAGCACTGAAGCTTTCTTT. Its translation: CASSITRGSTEAFF.

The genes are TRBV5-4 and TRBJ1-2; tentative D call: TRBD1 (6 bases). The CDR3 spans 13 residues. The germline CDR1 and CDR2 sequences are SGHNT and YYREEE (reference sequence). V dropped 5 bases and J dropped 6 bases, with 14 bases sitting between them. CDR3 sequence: CASSRTERNGYTF. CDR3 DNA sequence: TGTGCCAGCAGTAGGACAGAAAGAAATGGCTACACCTTC.

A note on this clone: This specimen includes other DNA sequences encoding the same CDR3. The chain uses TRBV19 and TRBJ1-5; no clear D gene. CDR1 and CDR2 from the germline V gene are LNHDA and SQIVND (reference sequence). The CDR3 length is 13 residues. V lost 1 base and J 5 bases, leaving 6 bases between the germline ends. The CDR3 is CASSIGRDQPQHF. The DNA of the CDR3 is TGTGCCAGTAGTATAGGGCGGGATCAGCCCCAGCATTTT. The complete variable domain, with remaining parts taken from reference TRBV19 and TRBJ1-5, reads DGGITQSPKYLFRKEGQNVTLSCEQNLNHDAMYWYRQDPGQGLRLIYYSQIVNDFQKGDIAEGYSVSREKKESFPLTVTSAQKNPTAFYLCASSIGRDQPQHFGDGTRLSIL.

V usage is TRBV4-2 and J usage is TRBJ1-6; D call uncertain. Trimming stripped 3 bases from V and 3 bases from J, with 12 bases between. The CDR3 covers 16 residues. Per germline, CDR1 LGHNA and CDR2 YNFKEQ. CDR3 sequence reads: CASSQNSGLYNSPLHF. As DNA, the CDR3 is TGTGCCAGCAGCCAGAACAGTGGACTCTATAATTCACCCCTCCACTTT.

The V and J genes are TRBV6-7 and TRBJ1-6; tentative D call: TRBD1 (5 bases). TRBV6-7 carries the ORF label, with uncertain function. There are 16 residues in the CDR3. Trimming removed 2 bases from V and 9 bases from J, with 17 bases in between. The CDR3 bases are TGTGCCAGCAGTTACCCCCGGCAGGGAAGTGGTTCACCCCTCCACTTT. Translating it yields CASSYPRQGSGSPLHF.

The CDR3 here is CASSQRYGYTF. The CDR3 region has the DNA TGTGCCAGTAGTCAACGGTATGGCTACACCTTC. The V gene is TRBV19, the J gene TRBJ1-2; D ambiguous. Trimming shortened V by 5 bases and J by 5 bases, and 6 bases separated the two germline ends. The CDR3 loop spans 11 amino acids. Germline V gene data show CDR1 as LNHDA and CDR2 as SQIVND (reference sequence).

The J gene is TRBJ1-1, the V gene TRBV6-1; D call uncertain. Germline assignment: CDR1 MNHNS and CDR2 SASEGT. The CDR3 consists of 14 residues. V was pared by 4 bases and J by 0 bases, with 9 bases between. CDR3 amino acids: CASSVGTLNTEAFF. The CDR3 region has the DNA TGTGCCAGCAGTGTGGGCACATTGAACACTGAAGCTTTCTTT.

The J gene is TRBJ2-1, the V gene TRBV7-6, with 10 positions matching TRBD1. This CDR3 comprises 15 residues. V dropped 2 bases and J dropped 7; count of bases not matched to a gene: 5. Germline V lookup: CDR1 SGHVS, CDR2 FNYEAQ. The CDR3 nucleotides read TGTGCCAGCAGCTTACTTGACAGGGGGCAGAATGAGCAGTTCTTC. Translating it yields CASSLLDRGQNEQFF.

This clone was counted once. As DNA, the CDR3 is TGTGCTAGTGGTACTGGTCGGGGCTACAATGAGCAGTTCTTC. Translation gives CASGTGRGYNEQFF. The chain has TRBV12-5 and TRBJ2-1; D is possibly TRBD2 (5 bases). Germline CDR1 and CDR2: LGHNT and FRNRAP. The length of the CDR3 is 14 residues. Deletions cut 5 bases from V and 3 bases from J, with 11 bases between.

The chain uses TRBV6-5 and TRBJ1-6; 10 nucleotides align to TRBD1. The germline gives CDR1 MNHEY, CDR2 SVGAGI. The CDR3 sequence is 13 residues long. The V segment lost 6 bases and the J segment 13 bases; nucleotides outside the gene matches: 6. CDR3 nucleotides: TGTGCCAGCAGAGGGACAGGGGACGGGCCCCTCCACTTT. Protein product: CASRGTGDGPLHF.